This is a list of T cell receptor beta chains from one sample in a study of cytomegalovirus exposure and HLA in healthy donors. Assay: immunoSEQ multiplex PCR; the TCRdb copy retains only in-frame clones and omits some. The sample yields 84,000 or so clones, under 80% seen once. The sample was PBMCs. The source is a male donor in good health and CMV-seronegative. CDR3s include the opening cysteine and the closing phenylalanine or tryptophan. Fields, in order: D gene, J gene, V gene, clone size, CDR3 DNA, CDR3 protein. The D gene is left open where the match is weak. Not all rows give a size; the values are once, few, many and, for expanded clones, a class.

. | TRBJ1-1 | TRBV19 | . | TGTGCCAGTAGTCCGCACCTCCGATTTGAGGCTTTCTTT | CASSPHLRFEAFF
. | TRBJ2-7 | TRBV4-1 | . | TGCGCCAGCAGCCAAGAGAAGGAAAGGACTGGGGACGAGCAGTACTTC | CASSQEKERTGDEQYF
. | TRBJ1-2 | TRBV9 | . | TGTGCCAGCAGTACAAATACAGGGCCCGGCTACACCTTC | CASSTNTGPGYTF
TRBD2 | TRBJ2-1 | TRBV5-1 | . | TGCGCCAGCAGCTTGGGGCGGGAGGGTAACAATGAGCAGTTCTTC | CASSLGREGNNEQFF
. | TRBJ2-7 | TRBV28 | . | TGTGCCAGCAGTTTAACCCCTACCCCAAGCGACGAGCAGTACTTC | CASSLTPTPSDEQYF
. | TRBJ1-3 | TRBV2 | . | TGTGCCAGCTCAGGGTCCGGAAACACCATATATTTT | CASSGSGNTIYF
TRBD1 | TRBJ1-6 | TRBV28 | . | TGTGCCAGCAGCCCGGGAGACAGGGACTATAATTCACCCCTCCACTTT | CASSPGDRDYNSPLHF
TRBD2 | TRBJ2-7 | TRBV25-1 | . | TGTGCCAGCACCGGGACTAGCGGGGCCAGCTACGAGCAGTACTTC | CASTGTSGASYEQYF
. | TRBJ1-3 | TRBV7-9 | . | TGTGCCAGCAGCTTATTAATAACAGGTAGTGGAAACACCATATATTTT | CASSLLITGSGNTIYF
TRBD1 | TRBJ1-2 | TRBV9 | . | TGTGCCAGCAGCTCTCGACCGCAGGGGGGTGACTATGGCTACACCTTC | CASSSRPQGGDYGYTF
. | TRBJ2-7 | TRBV6-5 | . | TGTGCCAGCAGTTATCGCAGGGGGGTATACGAGCAGTACTTC | CASSYRRGVYEQYF
. | TRBJ1-2 | TRBV6-1 | once | TGTGCCAGCAGGCCAGGGATTTATGGCTACACCTTC | CASRPGIYGYTF
TRBD2 | TRBJ2-7 | TRBV19 | . | TGTGCCAGTAAATCCCAAGGGACTAGCGGGAGGTACGAGCAGTACTTC | CASKSQGTSGRYEQYF
. | TRBJ2-7 | TRBV6-6 | once | TGTGCCAGCAGTTACTCGCAGTCCTACGAGCAGTACTTC | CASSYSQSYEQYF
. | TRBJ1-5 | TRBV2 | . | TGTGCCAGCAGCCACCCGGGGGGGGGCAATCAGCCCCAGCATTTT | CASSHPGGGNQPQHF
TRBD1 | TRBJ2-1 | TRBV6-6 | . | TGTGCCAGCAGGGACGGGACAGGGGCCAATGAGCAGTTCTTC | CASRDGTGANEQFF
TRBD1 | TRBJ2-5 | TRBV5-5 | . | TGTGCCAGCAGCCCACGACAGGGAATGGGAGAGACCCAGTACTTC | CASSPRQGMGETQYF
TRBD1 | TRBJ2-1 | TRBV19 | . | TGTGCCAGTAGCTTCGAAGCGGGACCGGGGACAGGGATCTACAATGAGCAGTTCTTC | CASSFEAGPGTGIYNEQFF
TRBD1 | TRBJ1-1 | TRBV4-3 | . | TGCGCCAGCCAGGATTTCGGGACAGGAGCGTCTGAAGCTTTCTTT | CASQDFGTGASEAFF
. | TRBJ1-1 | TRBV19 | . | TGTGCCAGTAGTACAACAGGGTTAACTGAAGCTTTCTTT | CASSTTGLTEAFF
. | TRBJ2-5 | TRBV7-2 | few | TGTGCCAGCAGCTTAAAACGATCAGGGCTCCAAGAGACCCAGTACTTC | CASSLKRSGLQETQYF
. | TRBJ2-1 | TRBV6-5 | . | TGTGCCAGCAGTTATACCACAGGGTACAATGAGCAGTTCTTC | CASSYTTGYNEQFF
. | TRBJ2-3 | TRBV19 | . | TGTGCCAGTATGAAGTTAGCGATGAGCACAGATACGCAGTATTTT | CASMKLAMSTDTQYF
. | TRBJ2-7 | TRBV5-5 | once | TGTGCCAGCAGCTTCAGGCCGGGACATCGGGGCTACGAGCAGTACTTC | CASSFRPGHRGYEQYF
TRBD1 | TRBJ2-2 | TRBV19 | medium-sized | TGTGCCAGTAGAGTATCGGGGACAGAACTCCTCACCGGGGAGCTGTTTTTT | CASRVSGTELLTGELFF